This T cell receptor (beta chain) originates from a study of blood T cell repertoires in COVID-19. Study-wide context: Some COVID-19 samples were acute and others convalescent; all came from the United States, Italy and Spain. Sample material is recorded as cDNA or gDNA derived from T cells, B-cell-depleted T cells, or PBMCs.

V lost 2 bases and J lost 2, with 11 bases in between. The CDR3 extends over 14 amino acids. Germline V gives CDR1 SGHRS, CDR2 YFSETQ. In the study's own analysis: It was from reference gene primer amplification that nucleated cell counts were estimated. Here immunoSEQ multiplex PCR was the method, and the copy in TCRdb shows in-frame clones only, minus some. V and J calls and clone size come straight from that table; D and trimming were deduced from the DNA. This sample carries roughly 200,000 clones, around 81% of them seen once, and the ten largest clones take around 5.4%. Sample: peripheral blood. The rearrangement uses TRBV5-1 and TRBJ2-7; D possibly corresponds to TRBD1 (6 bases). The receptor was derived from a woman aged 70-85 years with acute or convalescent COVID-19. The CDR3 is CASSFSGAPYEQYF. CDR3 sequence (DNA): TGCGCCAGCAGCTTTTCAGGGGCCCCCTACGAGCAGTACTTC.